The 28 T cell receptor beta chains reported below all come from one sample, sequenced in a study of CD8+CD57+ T cells in acquired aplastic anemia. The use of genomic DNA as template underpinned the TCR beta VDJ and CDR3 profiling. MiXCR was run by TCRdb on the reads, yielding one entry per CDR3 protein. This table has about 210,000 distinct CDR3 sequences, 60% to 65% appearing once. Source material: sorted CD4+, CD8+, or CD8+CD57+ T cells (not recorded which) from PBMCs. These TCRs come from a human donor in good health.

The gene calls are TRBV7-2 and TRBJ2-4, with 7 nucleotides matching TRBD2. Germline V lookup: CDR1 SGHTA, CDR2 FQGNSA. After removal of 1 base from V and 10 bases from J, the junction contained 1 base not matched to a gene. CDR3 length: 12 amino acids. The CDR3 nucleotides read TGTGCCAGCAGCTTAGTGGGAGGGATTCAGTACTTC. Its translation: CASSLVGGIQYF.

A word on this clonotype: The junction shows a germline mismatch at one end, possibly a read error. The CDR3 DNA follows: TGTGCCGGCAGTTACCCGACTAGCGGGAGAGGCCACGGGGAGCTGTTTTTT. Translated: CAGSYPTSGRGHGELFF. The rearrangement links TRBV6-5 to TRBJ2-2; TRBD2 matches at 12 bases. Germline CDR1 reads MNHEY; CDR2 reads SVGAGI. This CDR3 spans 17 amino acids.

The V call is TRBV20-1, the J call TRBJ2-3; 7 bases match TRBD1. The CDR3 is 16 residues long. CDR1 is DFQATT and CDR2 is SNEGSKA in the germline V gene (reference sequence). CDR3 region: CSASGSGQSGTDTQYF. CDR3 sequence (DNA): TGCAGCGCTTCGGGTTCGGGACAGTCAGGCACAGATACGCAGTATTTT.

The sample holds one count of this clonotype. The chain is built from TRBV19 and TRBJ2-1, with D tentatively TRBD1 (5 bases). V was pared by 4 bases and J by 7 bases, with 11 bases between. The CDR3 is 13 residues long. CDR1 is LNHDA and CDR2 is SQIVND in the germline V gene (reference sequence). The CDR3 protein is CASSTNPGNEQFF. CDR3 bases: TGTGCCAGTAGTACCAACCCAGGGAATGAGCAGTTCTTC.

This chain joins TRBV7-4 and TRBJ2-7, with D perhaps TRBD1 (5 bases). V was pared by 6 bases and J by 2 bases, with 17 bases between. The germline V gene encodes CDR1 SGHVT and CDR2 SQSDAQ. The CDR3 covers 15 residues. CDR3 protein: CASSLFAGSAYEQYF. CDR3 coding DNA: TGTGCCAGCAGTTTATTCGCAGGGTCTGCCTACGAGCAGTACTTC.

This clonotype appeared many times. This chain links TRBV20-1 with TRBJ2-5, with D unresolved. Trimming took 5 bases from V and 1 from J, leaving 17 bases between them. Germline V CDR1 and CDR2: DFQATT, SNEGSKA (reference sequence). This CDR3 has 15 amino acids. DNA for the CDR3: TGCAGTGCTCCGGAACCAGAAGAGCCCCAAGAGACCCAGTACTTC. Protein sequence: CSAPEPEEPQETQYF.

The V call is TRBV20-1, the J call TRBJ2-3; TRBD2 aligns across 9 bases. V shed 3 bases and J 2 bases; nucleotides not matched to a gene: 12. Germline V lookup: CDR1 DFQATT, CDR2 SNEGSKA (reference sequence). This CDR3 spans 17 amino acids. The DNA of the CDR3 is TGCAGTGCTAGGGGGCGGGGGCTAGCGGGACTCACAGATACGCAGTATTTT. Translated: CSARGRGLAGLTDTQYF.

The chain uses TRBV24-1 and TRBJ2-1; 10 nucleotides match TRBD2. This CDR3 spans 17 amino acids. Germline-derived CDR1 and CDR2 are KGHDR and SFDVKD. Trimming took 3 bases from V and 6 from J; bases not matched to a gene: 10. The CDR3 loop reads CATSDPSGGSALNEQFF. Here the CDR3 DNA reads TGTGCCACCAGTGATCCTAGCGGGGGAAGCGCCCTCAATGAGCAGTTCTTC.

This clonotype was counted many times. V is TRBV7-8 and J is TRBJ1-1, with a tentative D call TRBD1 (5 bases). V shed 1 base and J shed 0 bases, with 18 bases lying between them. CDR1 SGHVS and CDR2 FQNEAQ come from the germline V gene. The CDR3 is made up of 18 amino acids. CDR3 in DNA: TGTGCCAGCAGCTTAGAGAGGGACCCACATCGCCTGAACACTGAAGCTTTCTTT. Translating gives CASSLERDPHRLNTEAFF.

Only one count was recorded for this clonotype. The rearrangement joins TRBV29-1 to TRBJ2-1, with 7 positions matching TRBD2. The CDR3 is 12 amino acids. The germline V gene has CDR1 SQVTM and CDR2 ANQGSEA. The CDR3 DNA reads as TGCGTGGGGCTAGCGGACTACAATGAGCAGTTCTTC. It codes for CVGLADYNEQFF.

V usage is TRBV7-3 and J usage is TRBJ2-7, with D possibly being TRBD1 or TRBD2 (5 bases each). Looked up from germline, CDR1 is SGHTA and CDR2 is FQGTGA. CDR3 length: 14 amino acids. V was cut by 5 bases and J by 3 bases, with 14 bases left in between. The CDR3 region is CASSPGTANYEQYF. In DNA form, the CDR3 reads TGTGCCAGCAGCCCCGGGACGGCGAACTACGAGCAGTACTTC.

This clonotype was recorded many times. This rearrangement joins TRBV6-5 to TRBJ2-1; 9 nucleotides agree with TRBD2. The CDR3 consists of 14 residues. Germline V gives CDR1 MNHEY, CDR2 SVGAGI. V dropped 6 bases and J dropped 5; count of bases not matched to a gene: 5. CDR3 sequence (DNA): TGTGCCAGCAGCGGGACTAGCCCCGACAATGAGCAGTTCTTC. The encoded protein is CASSGTSPDNEQFF.

The chain carries TRBV25-1 and TRBJ2-7; 9 nucleotides match TRBD2. The V and J ends lost 6 bases and 2 bases, in that order; junction bases with no gene match: 14. Germline CDR1 reads MGHDK; CDR2 reads SYGVNS. This CDR3 comprises 17 residues. The CDR3 sequence: CASSANTPRGGAYEQYF. The CDR3 region has the DNA TGTGCCAGCAGCGCTAACACCCCGCGGGGGGGAGCCTACGAGCAGTACTTC.

The gene calls are TRBV6-1 and TRBJ2-2; 12 bases align to TRBD1. Losses at the gene ends were 5 bases for V and 8 bases for J; bases not matched to a gene: 9. The germline CDR1 and CDR2 sequences are MNHNS and SASEGT. The CDR3 is 16 residues long. The CDR3 region is CASSFWGTGGIGELFF. In DNA, the CDR3 is TGTGCCAGCAGTTTTTGGGGGACAGGGGGCATTGGGGAGCTGTTTTTT.

The V and J genes are TRBV7-9 and TRBJ2-5; D may be TRBD1 or TRBD2 (5 bases each). The V end lost 3 bases, the J end lost 5 bases, and 16 bases lay between the germline ends. CDR3 size: 15 residues. The germline V gene has CDR1 SEHNR and CDR2 FQNEAQ (reference sequence). CDR3 bases: TGTGCCAGCAGCTTGAGGGACGCCTTTTCGGAGACCCAGTACTTC. Its translation: CASSLRDAFSETQYF.

The rearrangement links TRBV30 to TRBJ1-5, with 8 bases that match TRBD1. This CDR3 is 15 amino acids long. V lost 3 bases, J lost 3 bases, and 7 bases stayed unmatched. CDR1 and CDR2 from the germline V gene are GTSNPN and SVGIG (reference sequence). The CDR3 spells CAWSGRGLNNQPQHF. In DNA form, the CDR3 reads TGTGCCTGGAGCGGCAGGGGGCTGAACAATCAGCCCCAGCATTTT.

The chain links TRBV7-3 to TRBJ1-1; 9 nucleotides agree with TRBD1. V was pared by 4 bases and J by 8 bases, with 5 bases of the junction left unmatched. CDR3 length: 13 amino acids. Germline CDR1 SGHTA, CDR2 FQGTGA. CDR3 bases: TGTGCCAGCAGCTCAACAGGGGGCGTCGAAGCTTTCTTT. Translating it yields CASSSTGGVEAFF.

This chain joins TRBV5-1 and TRBJ1-2; perhaps TRBD1 as D (6 bases). The CDR3 is 16 amino acids. Trimming shortened V by 6 bases and J by 2 bases, and 20 bases separated the two germline ends. Germline V CDR1 and CDR2: SGHRS, YFSETQ. The CDR3 coding sequence is TGCGCCAGCACCCCCCGCCTGGGGGCTGGAAACTATGGCTACACCTTC. Residues: CASTPRLGAGNYGYTF.

This clonotype has more than one count but fewer than ten. The J gene is TRBJ1-1, the V gene TRBV7-9; D gene unclear. The CDR3 spans 14 residues. Germline values: CDR1 SEHNR, CDR2 FQNEAQ (reference sequence). V was pared by 5 bases and J by 6 bases, with 16 bases between. CDR3 protein: CASSPTAKGPEAFF. In DNA, the CDR3 is TGTGCCAGCAGCCCCACGGCAAAAGGGCCTGAAGCTTTCTTT.

This clonotype was seen repeatedly, ten times or more. This sequence joins TRBV11-2 and TRBJ2-7; TRBD2 agrees at 9 bases. The ends lost 1 base at V and 10 bases at J; junction bases unmatched: 2. Germline lookup yields CDR1 SGHAT and CDR2 FQNNGV. This CDR3 comprises 12 residues. As DNA, the CDR3 is TGTGCCAGCAGCTTAGGAGCGGGGGGCCAGTACTTC. The encoded protein is CASSLGAGGQYF.

This clonotype was observed a few times. This chain connects TRBV7-9 to TRBJ1-2, with D unclear. V was cut by 5 bases and J by 6 bases, with 16 bases left in between. Germline CDR1 SEHNR, CDR2 FQNEAQ (reference sequence). This CDR3 has 14 amino acids. Written as DNA, the CDR3 is TGTGCCAGCAGCCCGAACGTCGTCGCGGATGGCTACACCTTC. Its translation is CASSPNVVADGYTF.

The V call is TRBV7-2, the J call TRBJ2-5; no reliable D call. V was cut by 3 bases and J by 4 bases, with 9 bases left in between. This CDR3 region has 13 residues. Germline CDR1 is SGHTA and CDR2 is FQGNSA. CDR3 nucleotides: TGTGCCAGCAGCTTTATAGTAACAGAGACCCAGTACTTC. Protein sequence: CASSFIVTETQYF. Variable domain in full (rest from reference TRBV7-2 and TRBJ2-5): GAGVSQSPSNKVTEKGKDVELRCDPISGHTALYWYRQSLGQGLEFLIYFQGNSAPDKSGLPSDRFSAERTGGSVSTLTIQRTQQEDSAVYLCASSFIVTETQYFGPGTRLLVL.

This clonotype was recorded a few times. The chain recombines TRBV20-1 with TRBJ2-2; D remains ambiguous. The CDR3 is 14 amino acids. Trimming left V 3 bases short and J 0 bases short, with 8 bases between. From germline, CDR1 is DFQATT and CDR2 SNEGSKA (reference sequence). Here the CDR3 reads CSARLGPNTGELFF. The CDR3 DNA reads as TGCAGTGCTAGGCTTGGACCGAACACCGGGGAGCTGTTTTTT.

The V gene is TRBV20-1, the J gene TRBJ1-6; D not resolved. With 0 bases removed from V and 4 bases from J, the gap between germline ends came to 13 bases. This CDR3 spans 16 amino acids. Germline values: CDR1 DFQATT, CDR2 SNEGSKA (reference sequence). In DNA, the CDR3 is TGCAGTGCTAGAGATCAGCGTAGACCTTATAATTCACCCCTCCACTTT. This codes for CSARDQRRPYNSPLHF.

This clonotype was recorded once. The gene calls are TRBV19 and TRBJ2-3; 7 bases are a match to TRBD2. Trimming took 3 bases from V and 4 from J; bases not matched to a gene: 4. CDR1 is LNHDA, CDR2 SQIVND, per germline (reference sequence). The CDR3 contains 14 residues. The CDR3 reads CASSMSGVADTQYF. The CDR3 region has the DNA TGTGCCAGTAGTATGAGCGGGGTAGCAGATACGCAGTATTTT.

There are many counts of this clonotype. This chain links TRBV19 with TRBJ2-7; D gene uncertain. CDR1 and CDR2 from the germline V gene are LNHDA and SQIVND (reference sequence). V was cut by 3 bases and J by 2 bases, with 8 bases left in between. The CDR3 consists of 13 residues. In DNA form, the CDR3 reads TGTGCCAGTAGTATGGTGGCTCCCTACGAGCAGTACTTC. It encodes CASSMVAPYEQYF.

The table lists this clonotype with a count of one. This rearrangement joins TRBV7-9 to TRBJ1-2; D is unresolved. The germline V gene encodes CDR1 SEHNR and CDR2 FQNEAQ (reference sequence). V was shortened by 1 base and J by 11 bases, with 8 bases between the two germline ends. The CDR3 has 11 residues. The CDR3: CASSLERTYTF. In DNA form, the CDR3 reads TGTGCCAGCAGCTTAGAACGGACTTACACCTTC.

This rearrangement joins TRBV20-1 to TRBJ2-3, with D possibly matching TRBD1 (7 bases). CDR1 DFQATT and CDR2 SNEGSKA come from the germline V gene (reference sequence). CDR3 size: 17 residues. Trimming stripped 3 bases from V and 2 bases from J, with 21 bases between. The CDR3 protein is CSASPRNQGGYTDTQYF. The CDR3 region has the DNA TGCAGTGCTAGTCCCCGGAACCAGGGGGGATACACAGATACGCAGTATTTT.